This T cell receptor beta chain emerged from a study of shared clonotypes between healthy human individuals. Germline CDR1 MNHNY, CDR2 SVGAGI (reference sequence). The CDR3 totals 15 residues. V lost 7 bases, J lost 0 bases, and 10 bases lay in between. Clones were sequenced by immunoSEQ multiplex PCR, and TCRdb holds only the in-frame ones, with some missing. In the table there are over a million clones, around three quarters of which are singletons. The table lists this clone with a count of one. The source material was memory CD4+ T cells from PBMCs. Noted subset: CD45RA-negative fraction. The chain has TRBV6-6 and TRBJ2-6, with a weak D call TRBD2 (6 bases). The TCR comes from a man between 18 and 29 years old in good health. Some clones in this sample may be carry-over from other donors' samples. The CDR3 region has the DNA TGTGCCAGCACCCCGGGAGCCTCTGGGGCCAACGTCCTGACTTTC. Translating it yields CASTPGASGANVLTF.